This T cell receptor (beta chain) was identified during a study of blood T cell repertoires in COVID-19. Study-level background: COVID-19 samples, acute and convalescent, were from the United States, Italy and Spain. PBMCs, B-cell-depleted T cells, or T cells were the source of the cDNA or gDNA that made up the material.

Authors' processing steps: How many nucleated cells were present was estimated from reference gene primer amplification. TCRdb's table, derived via immunoSEQ multiplex PCR, lists solely in-frame clones and lacks some. V and J calls and clone size are copied from that table; D and trimming were computed from the DNA. The table has around 15,000 clones, 80% to 90% seen once. CDR1 and CDR2 (germline): LNHDA, SQIVND (reference sequence). Trimming removed 6 bases at V and 7 bases at J, with 24 bases between. CDR3 length: 16 residues. Sequenced input: peripheral blood. This rearrangement joins TRBV19 to TRBJ1-2; D may be TRBD1 (5 bases). The clonotype comes from a man in his 70s in a cohort sampled during active COVID-19. Here the CDR3 reads CASSTLNLVTDSGYTF. DNA for the CDR3: TGTGCCAGTAGCACACTAAACTTGGTGACAGATTCTGGCTACACCTTC.